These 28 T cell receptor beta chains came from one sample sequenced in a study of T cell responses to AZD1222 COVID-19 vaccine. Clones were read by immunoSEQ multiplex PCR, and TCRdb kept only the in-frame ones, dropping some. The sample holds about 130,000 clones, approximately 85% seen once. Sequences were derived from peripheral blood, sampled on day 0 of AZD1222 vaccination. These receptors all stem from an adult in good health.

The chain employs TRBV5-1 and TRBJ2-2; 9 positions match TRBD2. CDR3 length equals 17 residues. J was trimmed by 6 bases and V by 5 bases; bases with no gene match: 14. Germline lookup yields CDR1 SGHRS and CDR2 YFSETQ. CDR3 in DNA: TGCGCCAGCAGTTGGACTAGCGATACCTTGTACGCCGGGGAGCTGTTTTTT. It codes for CASSWTSDTLYAGELFF.

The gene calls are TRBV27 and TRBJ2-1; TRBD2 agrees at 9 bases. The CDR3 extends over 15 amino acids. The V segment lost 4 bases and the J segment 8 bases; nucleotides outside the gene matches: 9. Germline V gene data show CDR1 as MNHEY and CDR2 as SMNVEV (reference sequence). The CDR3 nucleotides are TGTGCCAGCAGTTGGGGCGGACTAGCGCCCCATGAGCAGTTCTTC. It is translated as CASSWGGLAPHEQFF.

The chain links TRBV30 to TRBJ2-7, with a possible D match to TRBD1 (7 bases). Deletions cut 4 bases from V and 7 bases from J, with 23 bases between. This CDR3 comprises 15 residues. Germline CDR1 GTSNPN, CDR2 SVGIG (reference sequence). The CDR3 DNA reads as TGTGCCTGGAACTTCGCAGGGGGGCTCTCGTGGGAGCAGTACTTC. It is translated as CAWNFAGGLSWEQYF.

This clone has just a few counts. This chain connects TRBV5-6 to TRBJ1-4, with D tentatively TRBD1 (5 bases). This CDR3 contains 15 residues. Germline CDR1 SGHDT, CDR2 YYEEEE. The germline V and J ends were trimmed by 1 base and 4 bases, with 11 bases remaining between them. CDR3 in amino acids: CASSLRGSLNEKLFF. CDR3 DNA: TGTGCCAGCAGCTTGCGGGGCAGCCTTAATGAAAAACTGTTTTTT.

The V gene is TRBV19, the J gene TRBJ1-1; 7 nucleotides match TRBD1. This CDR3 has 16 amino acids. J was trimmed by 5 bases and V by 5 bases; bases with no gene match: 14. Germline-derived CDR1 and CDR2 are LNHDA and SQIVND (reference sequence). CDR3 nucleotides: TGTGCCAGTAGTCCCCGGGACAGCTCGAGAGGGACTGAAGCTTTCTTT. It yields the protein CASSPRDSSRGTEAFF. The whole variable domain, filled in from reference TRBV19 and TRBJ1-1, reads DGGITQSPKYLFRKEGQNVTLSCEQNLNHDAMYWYRQDPGQGLRLIYYSQIVNDFQKGDIAEGYSVSREKKESFPLTVTSAQKNPTAFYLCASSPRDSSRGTEAFFGQGTRLTVV.

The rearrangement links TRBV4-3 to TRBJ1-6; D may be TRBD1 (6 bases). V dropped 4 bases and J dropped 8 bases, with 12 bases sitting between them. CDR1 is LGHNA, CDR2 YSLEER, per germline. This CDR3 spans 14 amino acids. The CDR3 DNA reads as TGCGCCAGCAGCCCGGGACACCAGGATTCACCCCTCCACTTT. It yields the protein CASSPGHQDSPLHF.

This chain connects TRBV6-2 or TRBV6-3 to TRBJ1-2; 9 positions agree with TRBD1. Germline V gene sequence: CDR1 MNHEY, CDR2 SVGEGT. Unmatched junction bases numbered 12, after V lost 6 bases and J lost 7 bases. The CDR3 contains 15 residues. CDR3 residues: CASSSPDRGSLGYTF. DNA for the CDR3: TGTGCCAGCAGCTCCCCGGACAGGGGCAGTCTTGGCTACACCTTC.

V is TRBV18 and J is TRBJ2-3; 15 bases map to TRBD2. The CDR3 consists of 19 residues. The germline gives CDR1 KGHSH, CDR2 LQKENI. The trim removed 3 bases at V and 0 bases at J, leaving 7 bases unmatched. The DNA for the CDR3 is TGTGCCAGCTCACCGCTCGGGACTAGCGGGGGGCGGAGCACAGATACGCAGTATTTT. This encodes CASSPLGTSGGRSTDTQYF.

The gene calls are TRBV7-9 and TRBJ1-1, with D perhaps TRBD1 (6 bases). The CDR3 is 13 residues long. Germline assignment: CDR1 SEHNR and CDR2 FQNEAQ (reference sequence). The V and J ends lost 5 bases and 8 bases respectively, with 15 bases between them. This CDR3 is CASSLRTDEEAFF. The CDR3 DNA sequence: TGTGCCAGCAGCCTTCGGACAGACGAAGAAGCTTTCTTT. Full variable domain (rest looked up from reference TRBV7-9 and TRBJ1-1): DTGVSQNPRHKITKRGQNVTFRCDPISEHNRLYWYRQTLGQGPEFLTYFQNEAQLEKSRLLSDRFSAERPKGSFSTLEIQRTEQGDSAMYLCASSLRTDEEAFFGQGTRLTVV.

CDR3 region: CASSAQGTYGYTF. DNA for the CDR3: TGTGCCAGCTCCGCCCAGGGTACCTATGGCTACACCTTC. The chain uses TRBV18 and TRBJ1-2; tentatively, D is TRBD1 (5 bases). The germline V gene has CDR1 KGHSH and CDR2 LQKENI. The CDR3 loop spans 13 amino acids. Between the trimmed V and J ends, which lost 6 bases and 4 bases, there was a span of 12 bases.

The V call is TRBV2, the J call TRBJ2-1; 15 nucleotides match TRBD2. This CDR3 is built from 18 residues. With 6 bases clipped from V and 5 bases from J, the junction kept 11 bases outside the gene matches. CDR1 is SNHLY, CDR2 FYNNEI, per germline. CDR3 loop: CASRRLRGLAGGNNEQFF. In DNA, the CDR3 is TGTGCCAGCAGGCGGCTTCGGGGACTAGCGGGGGGTAACAATGAGCAGTTCTTC.

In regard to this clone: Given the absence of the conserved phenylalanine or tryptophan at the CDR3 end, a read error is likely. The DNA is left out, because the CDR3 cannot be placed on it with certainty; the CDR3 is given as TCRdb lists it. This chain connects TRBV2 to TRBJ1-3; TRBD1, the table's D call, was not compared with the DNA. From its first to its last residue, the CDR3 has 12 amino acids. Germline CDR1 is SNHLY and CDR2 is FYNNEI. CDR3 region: CASSQRHDRAII.

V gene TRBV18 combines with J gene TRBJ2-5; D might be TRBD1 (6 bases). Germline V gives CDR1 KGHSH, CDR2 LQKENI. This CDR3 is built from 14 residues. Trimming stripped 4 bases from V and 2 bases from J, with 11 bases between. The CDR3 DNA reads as TGTGCCAGCTCACGAGACAGGCTGCAAGAGACCCAGTACTTC. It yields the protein CASSRDRLQETQYF.

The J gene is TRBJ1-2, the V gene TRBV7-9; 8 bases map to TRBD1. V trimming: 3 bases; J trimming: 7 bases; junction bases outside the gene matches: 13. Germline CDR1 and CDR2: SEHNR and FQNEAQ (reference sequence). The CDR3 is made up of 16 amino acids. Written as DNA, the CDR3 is TGTGCCAGCAGCTTTCCCGTCCACAGGGGGGCGTTTGGCTACACCTTC. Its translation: CASSFPVHRGAFGYTF. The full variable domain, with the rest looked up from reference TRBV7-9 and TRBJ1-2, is DTGVSQNPRHKITKRGQNVTFRCDPISEHNRLYWYRQTLGQGPEFLTYFQNEAQLEKSRLLSDRFSAERPKGSFSTLEIQRTEQGDSAMYLCASSFPVHRGAFGYTFGSGTRLTVV.

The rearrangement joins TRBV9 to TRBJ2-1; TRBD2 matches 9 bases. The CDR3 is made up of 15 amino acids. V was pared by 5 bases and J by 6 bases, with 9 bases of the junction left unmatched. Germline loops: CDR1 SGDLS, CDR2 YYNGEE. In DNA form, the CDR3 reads TGTGCCAGCAGTCGGGTAGCGGGAGTGGGCAATGAGCAGTTCTTC. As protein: CASSRVAGVGNEQFF.

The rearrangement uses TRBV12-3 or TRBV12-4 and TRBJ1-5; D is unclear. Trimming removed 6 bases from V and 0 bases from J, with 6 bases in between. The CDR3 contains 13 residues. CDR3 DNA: TGTGCCAGCAGGGACGGTAGCAATCAGCCCCAGCATTTT. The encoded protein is CASRDGSNQPQHF.

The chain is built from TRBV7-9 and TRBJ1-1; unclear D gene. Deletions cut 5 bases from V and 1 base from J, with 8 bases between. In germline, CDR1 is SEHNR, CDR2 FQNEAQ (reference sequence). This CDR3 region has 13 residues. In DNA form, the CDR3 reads TGTGCCAGCAGCCTCACAGAGAACACTGAAGCTTTCTTT. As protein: CASSLTENTEAFF.

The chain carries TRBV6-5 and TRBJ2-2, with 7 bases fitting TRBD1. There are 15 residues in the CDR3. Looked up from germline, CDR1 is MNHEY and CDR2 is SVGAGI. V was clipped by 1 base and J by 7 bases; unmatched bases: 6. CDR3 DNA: TGTGCCAGCAGTTACTTTTACGGGACAGACGGGGAGCTGTTTTTT. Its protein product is CASSYFYGTDGELFF.

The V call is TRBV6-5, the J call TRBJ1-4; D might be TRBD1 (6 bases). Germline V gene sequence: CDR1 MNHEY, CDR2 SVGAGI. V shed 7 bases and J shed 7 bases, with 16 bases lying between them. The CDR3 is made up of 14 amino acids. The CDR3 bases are TGTGCCAGCACCGTACTAGGACAGTCTGAAAAACTGTTTTTT. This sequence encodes CASTVLGQSEKLFF.

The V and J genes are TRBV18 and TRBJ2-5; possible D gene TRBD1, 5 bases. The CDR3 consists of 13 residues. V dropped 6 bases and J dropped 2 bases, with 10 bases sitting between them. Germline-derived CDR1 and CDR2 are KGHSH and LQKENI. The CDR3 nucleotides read TGTGCCAGCTCGCGGACACGACAAGAGACCCAGTACTTC. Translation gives CASSRTRQETQYF.

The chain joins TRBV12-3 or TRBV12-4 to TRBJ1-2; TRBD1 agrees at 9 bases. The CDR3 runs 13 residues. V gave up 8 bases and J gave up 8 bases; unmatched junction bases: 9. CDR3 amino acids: CASHTGGAEGYTF. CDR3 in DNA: TGTGCCAGCCACACAGGGGGCGCCGAGGGCTACACCTTC.

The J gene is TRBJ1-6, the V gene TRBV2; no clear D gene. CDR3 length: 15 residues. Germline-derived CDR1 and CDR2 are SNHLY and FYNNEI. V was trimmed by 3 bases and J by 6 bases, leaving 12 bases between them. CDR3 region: CASSENVLPNSPLHF. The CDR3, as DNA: TGTGCCAGCAGTGAGAACGTTTTGCCTAATTCACCCCTCCACTTT.

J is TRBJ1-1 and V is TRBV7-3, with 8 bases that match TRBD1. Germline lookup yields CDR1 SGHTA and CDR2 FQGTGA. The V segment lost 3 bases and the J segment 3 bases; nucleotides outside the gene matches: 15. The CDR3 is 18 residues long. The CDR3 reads CASSFNPRTGYVHTEAFF. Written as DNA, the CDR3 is TGTGCCAGCAGCTTTAACCCCAGGACAGGGTACGTCCACACTGAAGCTTTCTTT.

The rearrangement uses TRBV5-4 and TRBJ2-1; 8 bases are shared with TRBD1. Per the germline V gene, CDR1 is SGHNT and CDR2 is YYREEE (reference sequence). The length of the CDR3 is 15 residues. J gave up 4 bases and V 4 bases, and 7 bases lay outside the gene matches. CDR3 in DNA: TGTGCCAGCAGCGCGATGGACAGGGAGTACAATGAGCAGTTCTTC. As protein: CASSAMDREYNEQFF.

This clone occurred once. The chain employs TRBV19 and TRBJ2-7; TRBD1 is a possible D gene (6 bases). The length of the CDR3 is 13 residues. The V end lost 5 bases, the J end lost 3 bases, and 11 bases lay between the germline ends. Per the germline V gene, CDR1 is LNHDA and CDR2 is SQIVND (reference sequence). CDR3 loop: CASSRQVNYEQYF. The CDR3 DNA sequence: TGTGCCAGTAGTCGACAGGTGAACTACGAGCAGTACTTC.

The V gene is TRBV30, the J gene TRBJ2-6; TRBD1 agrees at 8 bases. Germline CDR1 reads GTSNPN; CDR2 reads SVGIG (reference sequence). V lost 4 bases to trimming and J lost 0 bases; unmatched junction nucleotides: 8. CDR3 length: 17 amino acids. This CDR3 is CAWTRDRSFSGANVLTF. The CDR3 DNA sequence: TGTGCCTGGACCCGGGACAGGAGTTTCTCTGGGGCCAACGTCCTGACTTTC.

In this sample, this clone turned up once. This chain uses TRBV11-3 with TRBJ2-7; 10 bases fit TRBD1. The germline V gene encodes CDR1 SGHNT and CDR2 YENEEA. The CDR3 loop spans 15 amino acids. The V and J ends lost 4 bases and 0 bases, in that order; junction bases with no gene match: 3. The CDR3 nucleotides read TGTGCCAGCAGCTCGGGACAGGGGCCCTCCTACGAGCAGTACTTC. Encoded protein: CASSSGQGPSYEQYF.

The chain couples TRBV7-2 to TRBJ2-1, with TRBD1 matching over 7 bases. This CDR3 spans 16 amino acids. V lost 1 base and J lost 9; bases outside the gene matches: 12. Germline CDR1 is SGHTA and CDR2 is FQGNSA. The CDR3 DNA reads TGTGCCAGCAGCTTAGAGGGGGCTAGAGGGTACGTTGAGCAGTTCTTC. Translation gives CASSLEGARGYVEQFF.